This entry features one TCR beta chain sequence. Its antigen is currently unknown. The length of the CDR3 is 15 residues. Looked up from germline, CDR1 is MDHEN and CDR2 is SYDVKM. This sample was included in a study of CXCR3-negative and CXCR3-positive naive CD8 T cells. Study-level points and caveats: TRB CDR3s were more hydrophobic in CXCR3-positive than in CXCR3-negative naive cells.

The libraries of TRB cDNA were constructed through 5' RACE using UMI labels. TCRdb reprocessed the 5' RACE reads and reports one entry per CDR3 protein, with no DNA. The table lists around 130,000 distinct CDR3 sequences. This sequence originates from a human donor in good health. Some clones in this sample may be carry-over from other donors' samples. V gene TRBV28 combines with J gene TRBJ2-1; the TCRdb call, TRBD2, lacks DNA for checking. The source material was naive CXCR3+ CD8+ T cells from blood. Subset in this sample: CD45RO-CCR7+CD27+CD95- naive CD8+ T cells expressing CXCR3 (TNR3+). CDR3 residues: CASSQIAGGLNEQFF.